These T cell receptor beta chains were read from a single sample in a study of T cells in localized non-small cell lung cancer. This table comes from immunoSEQ multiplex PCR, and its TCRdb copy is limited to in-frame clones, with some not included. The sample shows around 1,300 clones, approximately 25% of them seen only once. The source was lung tumor tissue, collected before any cancer treatment. The receptors stem from a male donor aged 60 or over with stage I squamous cell lung carcinoma. CDR3s include the opening cysteine and the closing phenylalanine or tryptophan. The D gene is left open where the match is weak. The size of a clone is reported for some rows only, either as once, few or many, or as a class for expanded clones.

clone_size	v_call	j_call	d_call	cdr3_aa	cdr3_nt
NA	TRBV18	TRBJ2-1	TRBD2	CASSPGTSGNEQFF	TGTGCCAGCTCTCCCGGGACTAGCGGGAATGAGCAGTTCTTC
NA	TRBV6-8	TRBJ2-1	NA	CASVMWLNNEQFF	TGTGCCAGCGTCATGTGGCTTAACAATGAGCAGTTCTTC
NA	TRBV1	TRBJ2-7	NA	CASSLLTGRDYEQYF	TGCGCCAGCAGCCTTCTGACAGGGCGCGACTACGAGCAGTACTTC
NA	TRBV7-6	TRBJ1-1	NA	CASSLSFGRTYTEAFF	TGTGCCAGCAGCCTATCTTTTGGACGTACATACACTGAAGCTTTCTTT
NA	TRBV28	TRBJ1-1	NA	CASSRVGDTEAFF	TGTGCCAGCAGTCGGGTAGGGGACACTGAAGCTTTCTTT
NA	TRBV19	TRBJ1-5	NA	CASSIGGAHSNQPQHF	TGTGCCAGTAGTATTGGAGGGGCCCATAGCAATCAGCCCCAGCATTTT
NA	TRBV18	TRBJ2-1	TRBD2	CASSPRLAGPGYNEQFF	TGTGCCAGCTCACCAAGACTAGCGGGTCCCGGTTACAATGAGCAGTTCTTC
large	TRBV11-3	TRBJ2-1	TRBD2	CASSPTRTSGSWQFF	TGTGCCAGCAGCCCTACCCGCACTAGCGGGAGTTGGCAGTTCTTC
once	TRBV29-1	TRBJ2-7	TRBD2	CSVVAGGPISYEQYF	TGCAGCGTTGTGGCGGGAGGGCCGATCTCCTACGAGCAGTACTTC
NA	TRBV11-3	TRBJ1-4	NA	CASSLGQSTNEKLFF	TGTGCCAGCAGCTTAGGACAGTCAACTAATGAAAAACTGTTTTTT
medium-sized	TRBV11-3	TRBJ2-7	TRBD1	CASNPQGPRYEQYF	TGTGCCAGCAACCCACAGGGGCCGCGCTACGAGCAGTACTTC
few	TRBV12-5	TRBJ1-4	NA	CASRASWSPEKLFF	TGTGCCAGCCGGGCCTCCTGGTCCCCGGAAAAACTGTTTTTT
NA	TRBV18	TRBJ2-5	NA	CASSPSSRETQYF	TGTGCCAGCTCACCCTCCTCAAGGGAGACCCAGTACTTC
few	TRBV15	TRBJ2-2	TRBD1	CATSSRTGYRGAVF	TGTGCCACCAGCAGCAGGACAGGGTACCGGGGAGCTGTTTTT
NA	TRBV11-3	TRBJ1-4	NA	CASSPLRQGGEKLFF	TGTGCCAGCAGCCCGCTTCGTCAGGGCGGGGAAAAACTGTTTTTT
medium-sized	TRBV11-3	TRBJ2-3	NA	CASSFESLTDTQYF	TGTGCCAGCAGCTTCGAGAGTTTGACAGATACGCAGTATTTT
NA	TRBV5-1	TRBJ2-7	TRBD1	CASSLAGQGLYEQYF	TGCGCCAGCAGCTTGGCGGGACAGGGGCTGTACGAGCAGTACTTC
NA	TRBV19	TRBJ1-1	TRBD1	CASRTRTGAEAFF	TGTGCCAGTAGAACTCGGACAGGAGCTGAAGCTTTCTTT
NA	TRBV19	TRBJ2-1	NA	CASSIGWNEQFF	TGTGCCAGTAGTATAGGGTGGAATGAGCAGTTCTTC
NA	TRBV30	TRBJ2-1	TRBD2	CAWSGTSGKNEQFF	TGTGCCTGGTCCGGGACTAGCGGGAAGAATGAGCAGTTCTTC
NA	TRBV10-2	TRBJ2-7	NA	CASSDYEQGWSYEQYF	TGCGCCAGCAGTGACTATGAGCAGGGGTGGTCCTACGAGCAGTACTTC
medium-sized	TRBV6-8	TRBJ1-5	NA	CASSSTPMTDQPQHF	TGTGCCAGCAGTTCGACCCCTATGACCGATCAGCCCCAGCATTTT
NA	TRBV10-3	TRBJ1-3	NA	CAISESLVAGNTIYF	TGTGCCATCAGTGAGTCCCTGGTCGCTGGAAACACCATATATTTT